A single sample is the source of the 26 T cell receptor beta chains below, sequenced in a study of breast tumors, draining lymph nodes, adjacent tissues (dated by TCRdb to the mid-2010s). The axillary draining lymph nodes of breast cancer patients were the source of the lymph node samples. The library came from multiplex PCR. TCRdb records Illumina HiSeq 2000 as the sequencer. TCRdb trimmed the raw reads at Q25, called clones with MiXCR and kept productive beta chains. Each entry merges the rows of one CDR3 protein and shows their most common DNA and genes. In this sample the table shows fewer than 200,000 distinct CDR3 sequences, 30% to 35% of which occur a single time. The biggest ten clones account for around 4% of the sample. The sequenced sample consisted of axillary lymph node tissue. Source of these receptors: a female donor with breast cancer. Some clones in this sample may be carry-over from other donors' samples.

Points on this clonotype: This may arise from a read error, as a much more abundant clone is one base away. This chain joins TRBV20-1 and TRBJ2-3; a possible D gene is TRBD2 (5 bases). There are 14 residues in the CDR3. Germline CDR1 is DFQATT and CDR2 is SNEGSKA (reference sequence). The CDR3 DNA reads as TGCTGTGCTAGACGGGATCTAAACGTAGATACGCAGTATTTT. Amino acid sequence: CCARRDLNVDTQYF.

This clonotype occurred many times. The chain combines TRBV30 with TRBJ1-5, with unresolved D. V dropped 2 bases and J dropped 3 bases, with 5 bases sitting between them. The CDR3 sequence is 12 residues long. Germline values: CDR1 GTSNPN, CDR2 SVGIG (reference sequence). The CDR3 region is CAWSPSNQPQHF. CDR3 bases: TGTGCCTGGAGTCCGTCCAATCAGCCCCAGCATTTT.

This clonotype showed up many times. V gene TRBV30 combines with J gene TRBJ1-3, with D possibly TRBD1 on 5 matching bases. CDR1 is GTSNPN and CDR2 is SVGIG in the germline V gene (reference sequence). The V end lost 0 bases, the J end lost 3 bases, and 9 bases lay between the germline ends. This CDR3 comprises 14 residues. The CDR3 region is CAWSVNRIGNTIYF. CDR3 DNA: TGTGCCTGGAGTGTGAACAGGATTGGAAACACCATATATTTT.

This clonotype has ten or more counts. The chain recombines TRBV20-1 with TRBJ1-5; 8 bases map to TRBD1. The V gene end was trimmed by 7 bases and the J gene end by 1 base; junction bases not matched to a gene: 12. The germline V gene encodes CDR1 DFQATT and CDR2 SNEGSKA (reference sequence). The CDR3 runs 16 residues. The CDR3, as DNA: TGCAGTGGTCGACAGGGGACGGGGGTGAGCAATCAGCCCCAGCATTTT. Translated: CSGRQGTGVSNQPQHF.

The rearrangement uses TRBV7-3 and TRBJ2-7; 10 positions agree with TRBD2. The V and J ends lost 8 bases and 6 bases, in that order; junction bases with no gene match: 1. The CDR3 totals 11 residues. The germline gives CDR1 SGHTA, CDR2 FQGTGA. The DNA for the CDR3 is TGTGCCAGCCGACTAGCGGGCGAGCAGTACTTC. It codes for CASRLAGEQYF.

This clonotype was picked up many times. J is TRBJ2-7 and V is TRBV30; 9 bases match TRBD2. The V and J ends lost 1 base and 4 bases, in that order; junction bases with no gene match: 8. Germline V gene data show CDR1 as GTSNPN and CDR2 as SVGIG (reference sequence). The CDR3 has 15 amino acids. In nucleotides, the CDR3 is TGTGCCTGGAGTGGAAGCGGGAGGATCTGGTACGAGCAGTACTTC. This gives the protein CAWSGSGRIWYEQYF.

As concerns this clonotype: This may be a read error: a much more frequent sequence differs by one nucleotide. This chain joins TRBV5-1 and TRBJ2-1, with a possible D match to TRBD2 (6 bases). The CDR3 has 12 amino acids. The germline V gene encodes CDR1 SGHRS and CDR2 YFSETQ. The DNA for the CDR3 is TGCGCCAGCAGCCTAACTAGCAATGAGCACTTCTTC. Residues: CASSLTSNEHFF.

Comment on this clonotype: The junction does not match germline at one end; this may be a read error. This sequence joins TRBV6-5 and TRBJ1-2, with TRBD1 identical over 8 bases. The CDR3 contains 14 residues. Germline lookup yields CDR1 MNHEY and CDR2 SVGAGI. Here the CDR3 reads CASSHSSGGRGYTF. CDR3 nucleotide sequence: TGTGCCAGCAGTCACTCATCAGGGGGCAGGGGCTACACCTTC.

A remark on this clonotype: Germline and junction disagree at one end, which may indicate a read error. This chain uses TRBV5-4 with TRBJ2-7; TRBD2 agrees at 7 bases. The CDR3 sequence is 16 residues long. CDR1 and CDR2 (germline): SGHNT, YYREEE (reference sequence). The CDR3 DNA follows: TGTGCCAGCAGCCCTCGCGGGTCTAGCGGTACCTACGACCAGTACTTC. It codes for CASSPRGSSGTYDQYF.

About this clonotype: Since no conserved phenylalanine or tryptophan closes the CDR3, a read error is the likely cause. Because the CDR3's place on the DNA is in doubt, the DNA is left out and the CDR3 is given as listed by TCRdb. The rearrangement uses TRBV7-6 and TRBJ2-1; the table's D call of TRBD1 was not tested on the DNA. The CDR3 numbers 15 amino acids, ends counted. Per the germline V gene, CDR1 is SGHVS and CDR2 is FNYEAQ. CDR3 residues: CASGSAVGQPFEQLL.

Many counts were recorded for this clonotype. One base away lies a much larger clone, so this may be a sequencing read error. The chain couples TRBV20-1 to TRBJ2-6, with 7 nucleotides matching TRBD1. The germline V gene has CDR1 DFQATT and CDR2 SNEGSKA (reference sequence). The CDR3 consists of 16 residues. CDR3 loop: CSARGDRNSAANVLTF. The CDR3 coding sequence is TGCAGTGCTAGAGGGGACAGAAACTCTGCGGCCAACGTCCTGACTTTC.

J is TRBJ2-5 and V is TRBV7-2; possibly TRBD1 for D (5 bases). Germline lookup yields CDR1 SGHTA and CDR2 FQGNSA. V was shortened by 5 bases and J by 7 bases, with 14 bases between the two germline ends. The CDR3 runs to 13 residues. The CDR3 region is CASSGRIQGTQYF. The CDR3 nucleotides are TGTGCCAGCAGCGGGCGAATCCAGGGGACCCAGTACTTC. The variable domain in full, completed from reference TRBV7-2 and TRBJ2-5, reads GAGVSQSPSNKVTEKGKDVELRCDPISGHTALYWYRQSLGQGLEFLIYFQGNSAPDKSGLPSDRFSAERTGGSVSTLTIQRTQQEDSAVYLCASSGRIQGTQYFGPGTRLLVL.

This clonotype was recorded many times. The V and J genes are TRBV20-1 and TRBJ2-5; 9 positions match TRBD1. This CDR3 has 14 amino acids. CDR1 is DFQATT, CDR2 SNEGSKA, per germline (reference sequence). V trimming: 6 bases; J trimming: 5 bases; junction bases outside the gene matches: 10. The CDR3 DNA reads TGCAGTGCCGGGGACAGGGCCCCTTGGGAGACCCAGTACTTC. Protein: CSAGDRAPWETQYF.

This clonotype was observed many times. The chain employs TRBV19 and TRBJ1-2, with D possibly matching TRBD1 (6 bases). Germline CDR1 is LNHDA and CDR2 is SQIVND (reference sequence). The CDR3 covers 17 residues. V was clipped by 3 bases and J by 7 bases, with 24 bases between them. CDR3 bases: TGTGCCAGTAGTATCGCCCCGGACAGCTACAGGTTTGCTGGCTACACCTTC. Encoded protein: CASSIAPDSYRFAGYTF.

This clonotype was counted many times. The gene calls are TRBV20-1 and TRBJ1-5, with 9 bases fitting TRBD1. Germline V gives CDR1 DFQATT, CDR2 SNEGSKA (reference sequence). CDR3 length: 14 residues. J was trimmed by 1 base and V by 5 bases; bases with no gene match: 3. The DNA for the CDR3 is TGCAGTGCTCGGACAGGGGTGAGCAATCAGCCCCAGCATTTT. Its protein product is CSARTGVSNQPQHF.

This clonotype was counted at least ten times. This rearrangement joins TRBV7-3 to TRBJ2-1; a possible D gene is TRBD2 (5 bases). The germline gives CDR1 SGHTA, CDR2 FQGTGA. CDR3 size: 11 residues. The V and J ends lost 5 bases and 9 bases respectively, with 8 bases between them. CDR3 bases: TGTGCCAGCAGCCGGGGATCTGAGCAGTTCTTC. This sequence encodes CASSRGSEQFF.

This clonotype was seen only once. Written as DNA, the CDR3 is TGTGCCAGCAGTCACAGTTCGACAGGGGACGAGCAGTACTTC. As protein: CASSHSSTGDEQYF. V is TRBV6-6 and J is TRBJ2-7; 8 positions agree with TRBD1. V lost 5 bases, J lost 5 bases, and 8 bases stayed unmatched. The CDR3 contains 14 residues. From germline, CDR1 is MNHNY and CDR2 SVGAGI (reference sequence).

Concerning this clonotype itself: An end of the junction differs from the germline gene, which may be a read error. The chain has TRBV2 and TRBJ1-4; a possible D gene is TRBD1 (5 bases). The germline V gene encodes CDR1 SNHLY and CDR2 FYNNEI. This CDR3 is built from 15 residues. CDR3 DNA sequence: TGTGCCAGCGGTGAAGCGAACAGGTATAATGAGAAACTGTTTTTT. The encoded protein is CASGEANRYNEKLFF.

This clonotype was counted many times. The V and J genes are TRBV7-3 and TRBJ2-5, with 8 bases matching TRBD1. Germline assignment: CDR1 SGHTA and CDR2 FQGTGA. With 5 bases clipped from V and 4 bases from J, the junction kept 3 bases outside the gene matches. The CDR3 loop spans 13 amino acids. CDR3: CASSRGQGETQYF. CDR3 DNA sequence: TGTGCCAGCAGCCGTGGACAGGGAGAGACCCAGTACTTC.

This clonotype was recorded many times. The chain combines TRBV4-2 with TRBJ2-1; TRBD2 matches at 7 bases. The V segment lost 1 base and the J segment 6 bases; nucleotides outside the gene matches: 9. This CDR3 is built from 16 residues. Germline V gene lookup returns CDR1 LGHNA and CDR2 YNFKEQ. The CDR3 reads CASSQVGGSNSNEQFF. CDR3 coding DNA: TGTGCCAGCAGCCAAGTCGGCGGGAGTAATAGCAATGAGCAGTTCTTC.

The DNA for the CDR3 is TGTGCCAGCAGTATAGCAGCTAGCTCCTACGAGCAGTACTTC. It is translated as CASSIAASSYEQYF. The chain couples TRBV2 to TRBJ2-7; D unresolved. CDR3 size: 14 residues. The ends were cut back, 5 bases at V and 0 bases at J, with 11 bases in the middle. Germline CDR1 is SNHLY and CDR2 is FYNNEI.

The chain uses TRBV7-2 and TRBJ1-6, with D possibly TRBD1 on 5 matching bases. V was clipped by 1 base and J by 6 bases, with 10 bases between them. This CDR3 region has 15 residues. Per germline, CDR1 SGHTA and CDR2 FQGNSA. The CDR3 protein is CASSLGSGVNSPLHF. CDR3 coding DNA: TGTGCCAGCAGCTTAGGGTCGGGGGTTAATTCACCCCTCCACTTT.

The chain couples TRBV7-9 to TRBJ1-4, with D maybe TRBD1 (5 bases). The CDR3 loop spans 14 amino acids. Trimming took 5 bases from V and 3 from J, leaving 10 bases between them. Germline V gene sequence: CDR1 SEHNR, CDR2 FQNEAQ (reference sequence). For the CDR3, the DNA is TGTGCCAGCAGCGGAACAGGTCCTAATGAAAAACTGTTTTTT. Its protein product is CASSGTGPNEKLFF.

To note about this clonotype: Its ends do not fully match the called genes, so a read error is possible. The chain employs TRBV19 and TRBJ2-5; D possibly matches TRBD1 or TRBD2 (6 bases each). Germline CDR1 and CDR2: LNHDA and SQIVND (reference sequence). The CDR3 is 17 residues long. CDR3 loop: CASSIGSGTPYGEAQSF. CDR3 coding DNA: TGTGCCAGTAGTATTGGGTCCGGGACACCGTACGGGGAGGCCCAGTCCTTC.

The table lists this clonotype with many counts. Possible read error: a much larger clone is one base away. The chain joins TRBV5-8 to TRBJ1-6, with D perhaps TRBD1 (6 bases). CDR1 and CDR2 (germline): SGHTS, YDEGEE. Trimming pared 0 bases from V and 8 bases from J, leaving 9 bases between. CDR3 length: 14 residues. CDR3: CASSLDRAYSPLHF. The CDR3 bases are TGTGCCAGCAGCTTGGACAGGGCATATTCACCCCTCCACTTT.

This clonotype was counted at least ten times. Being one base from a much bigger clone, this may be a read error. The chain is built from TRBV7-8 and TRBJ1-3, with a weak D call TRBD1 (5 bases). There are 15 residues in the CDR3. CDR1 SGHVS and CDR2 FQNEAQ come from the germline V gene. The CDR3 nucleotides read TGTGCCAGTAACCGGGGGAGGACCGCTGGAAGCACCATATATTTT. Protein: CASNRGRTAGSTIYF.